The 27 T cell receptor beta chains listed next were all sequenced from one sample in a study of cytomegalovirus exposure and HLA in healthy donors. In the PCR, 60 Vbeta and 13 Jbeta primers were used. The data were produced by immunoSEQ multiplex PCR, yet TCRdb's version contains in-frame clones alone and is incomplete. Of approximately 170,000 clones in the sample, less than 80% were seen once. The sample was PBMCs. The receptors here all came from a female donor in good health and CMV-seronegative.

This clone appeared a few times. CDR3 DNA sequence: TGTGCCAGTAGGCGGGGACCGCGCAATCAGCCCCAGCATTTT. It translates to CASRRGPRNQPQHF. The chain joins TRBV19 to TRBJ1-5, with D tentatively TRBD1 (5 bases). The CDR3 has 14 amino acids. V lost 6 bases and J lost 2, with 11 bases in between. The germline V gene encodes CDR1 LNHDA and CDR2 SQIVND (reference sequence).

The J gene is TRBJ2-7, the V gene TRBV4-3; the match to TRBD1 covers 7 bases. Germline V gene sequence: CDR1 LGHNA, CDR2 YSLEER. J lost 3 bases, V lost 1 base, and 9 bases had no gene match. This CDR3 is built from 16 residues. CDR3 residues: CASSQAGAGGVYEQYF. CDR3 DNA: TGCGCCAGCAGCCAAGCCGGGGCAGGGGGTGTCTACGAGCAGTACTTC.

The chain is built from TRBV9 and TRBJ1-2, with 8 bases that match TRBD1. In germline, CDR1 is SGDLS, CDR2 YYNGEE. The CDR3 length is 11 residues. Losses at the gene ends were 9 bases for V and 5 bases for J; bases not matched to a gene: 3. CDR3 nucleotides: TGTGCCACTACAGGGGGATATGGCTACACCTTC. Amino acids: CATTGGYGYTF. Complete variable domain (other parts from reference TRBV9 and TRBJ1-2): DSGVTQTPKHLITATGQRVTLRCSPRSGDLSVYWYQQSLDQGLQFLIQYYNGEERAKGNILERFSAQQFPDLHSELNLSSLELGDSALYFCATTGGYGYTFGSGTRLTVV.

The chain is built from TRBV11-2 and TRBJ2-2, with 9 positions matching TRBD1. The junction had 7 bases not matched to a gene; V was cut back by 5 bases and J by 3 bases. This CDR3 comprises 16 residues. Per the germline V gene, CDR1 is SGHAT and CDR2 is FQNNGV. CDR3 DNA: TGTGCCAGCAGCCTCCGACAGGGGGAGTACACCGGGGAGCTGTTTTTT. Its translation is CASSLRQGEYTGELFF. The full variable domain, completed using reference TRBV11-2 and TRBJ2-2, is EAGVAQSPRYKIIEKRQSVAFWCNPISGHATLYWYQQILGQGPKLLIQFQNNGVVDDSQLPKDRFSAERLKGVDSTLKIQPAKLEDSAVYLCASSLRQGEYTGELFFGEGSRLTVL.

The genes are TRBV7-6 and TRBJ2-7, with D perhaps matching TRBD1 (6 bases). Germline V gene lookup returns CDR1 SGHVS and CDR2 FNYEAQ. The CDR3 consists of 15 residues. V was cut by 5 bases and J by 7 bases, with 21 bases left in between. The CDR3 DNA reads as TGTGCCAGCAGCCGTAACAACAGGGAAAATAAGGAGCAGTACTTC. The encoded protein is CASSRNNRENKEQYF.

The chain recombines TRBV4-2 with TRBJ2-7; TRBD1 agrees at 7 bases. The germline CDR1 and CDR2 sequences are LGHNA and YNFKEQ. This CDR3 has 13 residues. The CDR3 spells CATQGTNDYEQYF. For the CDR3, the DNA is TGTGCTACACAGGGGACCAACGACTACGAGCAGTACTTC.

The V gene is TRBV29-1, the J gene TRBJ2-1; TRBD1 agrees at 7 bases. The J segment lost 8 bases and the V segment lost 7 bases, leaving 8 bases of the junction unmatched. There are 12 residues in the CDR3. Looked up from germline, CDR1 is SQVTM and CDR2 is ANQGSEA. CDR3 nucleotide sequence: TGCAGCGGACGACAGGGTGGTCATGAGCAGTTCTTC. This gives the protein CSGRQGGHEQFF.

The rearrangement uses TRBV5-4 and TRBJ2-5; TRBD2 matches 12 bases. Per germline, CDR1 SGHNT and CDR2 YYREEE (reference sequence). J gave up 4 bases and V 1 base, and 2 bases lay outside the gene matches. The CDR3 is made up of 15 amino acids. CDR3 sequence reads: CASSLQLAGGETQYF. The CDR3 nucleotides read TGTGCCAGCAGCTTGCAACTAGCGGGAGGAGAGACCCAGTACTTC. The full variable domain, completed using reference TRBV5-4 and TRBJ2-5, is ETGVTQSPTHLIKTRGQQVTLRCSSQSGHNTVSWYQQALGQGPQFIFQYYREEENGRGNFPPRFSGLQFPNYSSELNVNALELDDSALYLCASSLQLAGGETQYFGPGTRLLVL.

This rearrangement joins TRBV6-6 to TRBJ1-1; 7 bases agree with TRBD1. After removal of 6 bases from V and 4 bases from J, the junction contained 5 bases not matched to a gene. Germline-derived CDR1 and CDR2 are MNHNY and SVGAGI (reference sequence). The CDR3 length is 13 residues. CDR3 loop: CASSKTGATEAFF. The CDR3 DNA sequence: TGTGCCAGCAGCAAAACAGGGGCCACTGAAGCTTTCTTT.

CDR3 sequence reads: CASSFSGGLRNEQFF. CDR3 sequence (DNA): TGTGCCAGCAGCTTTAGCGGGGGGCTCCGCAATGAGCAGTTCTTC. The J gene is TRBJ2-1, the V gene TRBV5-4; 10 positions agree with TRBD2. The CDR3 is 15 residues long. Germline CDR1 reads SGHNT; CDR2 reads YYREEE (reference sequence). Unmatched junction bases numbered 5, after V lost 2 bases and J lost 6 bases.

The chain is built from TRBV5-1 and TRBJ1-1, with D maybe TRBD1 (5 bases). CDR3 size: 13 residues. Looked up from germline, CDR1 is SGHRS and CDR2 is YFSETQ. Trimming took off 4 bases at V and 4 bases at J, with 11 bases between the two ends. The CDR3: CASSRGGVTEAFF. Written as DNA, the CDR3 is TGCGCCAGCAGCCGGGGGGGGGTCACTGAAGCTTTCTTT.

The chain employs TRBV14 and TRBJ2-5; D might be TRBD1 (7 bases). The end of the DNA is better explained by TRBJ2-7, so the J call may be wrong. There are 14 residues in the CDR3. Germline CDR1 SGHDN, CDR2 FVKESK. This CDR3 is CASSLRQGGYEQYF. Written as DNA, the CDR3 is TGTGCCAGCAGCCTTCGACAGGGAGGCTACGAGCAGTACTTC.

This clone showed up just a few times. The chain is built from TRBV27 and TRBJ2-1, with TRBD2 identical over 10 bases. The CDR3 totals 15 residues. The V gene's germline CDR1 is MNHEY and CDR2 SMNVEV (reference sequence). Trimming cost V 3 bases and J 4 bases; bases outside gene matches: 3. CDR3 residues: CASSFGTSAYNEQFF. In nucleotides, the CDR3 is TGTGCCAGCAGTTTCGGGACTAGCGCGTACAATGAGCAGTTCTTC.

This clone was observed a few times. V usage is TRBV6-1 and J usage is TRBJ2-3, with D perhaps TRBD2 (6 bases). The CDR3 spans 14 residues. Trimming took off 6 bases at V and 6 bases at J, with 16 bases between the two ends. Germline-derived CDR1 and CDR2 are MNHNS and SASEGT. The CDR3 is CASREGNLGDTQYF. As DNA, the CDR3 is TGTGCCAGCAGGGAGGGGAATTTGGGGGATACGCAGTATTTT.

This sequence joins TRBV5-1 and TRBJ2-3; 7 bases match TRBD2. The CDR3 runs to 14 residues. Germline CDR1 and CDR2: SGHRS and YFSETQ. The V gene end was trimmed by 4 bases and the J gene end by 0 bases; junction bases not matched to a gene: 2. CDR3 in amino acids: CASSIGGSTDTQYF. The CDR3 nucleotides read TGCGCCAGCAGCATCGGGGGGAGCACAGATACGCAGTATTTT.

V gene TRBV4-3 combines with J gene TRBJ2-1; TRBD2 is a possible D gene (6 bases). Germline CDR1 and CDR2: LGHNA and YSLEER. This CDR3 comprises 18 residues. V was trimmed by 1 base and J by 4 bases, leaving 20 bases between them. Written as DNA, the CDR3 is TGCGCCAGCAGCCAAGTGGGGTATGAGGAGACTAGGTACAATGAGCAGTTCTTC. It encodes CASSQVGYEETRYNEQFF.

The CDR3, as DNA: TGTGCCAGCAGTGTTCGGCAAGCTAGGACTAGCGGGACCGAGCAGTACTTC. Its protein is CASSVRQARTSGTEQYF. The chain uses TRBV2 and TRBJ2-7; 12 bases match TRBD2. CDR1 and CDR2 (germline): SNHLY, FYNNEI. The junction had 13 bases not matched to a gene; V was cut back by 4 bases and J by 6 bases. This CDR3 contains 17 residues.

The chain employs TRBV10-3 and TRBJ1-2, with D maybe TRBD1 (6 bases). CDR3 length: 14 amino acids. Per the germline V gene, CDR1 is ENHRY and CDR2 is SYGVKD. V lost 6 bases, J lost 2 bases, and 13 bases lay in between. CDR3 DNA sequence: TGTGCCATCAGCGCCCGGGGGGCGAACTATGGCTACACCTTC. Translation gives CAISARGANYGYTF.

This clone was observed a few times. CDR3 residues: CASTRQRGVNQPQHF. The CDR3 nucleotides read TGTGCCAGCACCCGTCAACGGGGGGTCAATCAGCCCCAGCATTTT. The J gene is TRBJ1-5, the V gene TRBV7-8, with D tentatively TRBD1 (5 bases). Germline loops: CDR1 SGHVS, CDR2 FQNEAQ. V was shortened by 7 bases and J by 3 bases, with 16 bases between the two germline ends. There are 15 residues in the CDR3.

The CDR3 loop reads CASSLASGTNNEQFF. The CDR3 DNA reads TGTGCCAGCAGCTTGGCTAGCGGAACTAACAATGAGCAGTTCTTC. This chain joins TRBV5-4 and TRBJ2-1; 7 nucleotides line up with TRBD2. CDR1 and CDR2 from the germline V gene are SGHNT and YYREEE (reference sequence). V shed 0 bases and J 5 bases; nucleotides not matched to a gene: 5. The CDR3 is 15 amino acids.

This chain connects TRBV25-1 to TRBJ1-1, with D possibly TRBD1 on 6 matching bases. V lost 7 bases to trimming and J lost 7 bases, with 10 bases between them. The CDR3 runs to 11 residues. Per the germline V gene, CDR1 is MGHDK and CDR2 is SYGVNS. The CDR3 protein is CASTWTDEAFF. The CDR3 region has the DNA TGTGCCAGCACCTGGACAGATGAAGCTTTCTTT.

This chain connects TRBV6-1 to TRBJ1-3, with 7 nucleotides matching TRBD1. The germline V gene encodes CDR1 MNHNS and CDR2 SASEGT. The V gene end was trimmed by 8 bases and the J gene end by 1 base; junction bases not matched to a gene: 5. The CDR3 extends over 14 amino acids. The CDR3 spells CASLAGGSGNTIYF. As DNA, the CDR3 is TGTGCCAGCCTAGCAGGGGGATCTGGAAACACCATATATTTT.

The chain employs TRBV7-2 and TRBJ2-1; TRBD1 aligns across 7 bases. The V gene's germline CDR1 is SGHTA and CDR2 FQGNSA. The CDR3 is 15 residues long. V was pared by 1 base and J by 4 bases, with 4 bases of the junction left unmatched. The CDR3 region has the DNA TGTGCCAGCAGCTTAGTATCAGGGGGATACAATGAGCAGTTCTTC. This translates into CASSLVSGGYNEQFF.

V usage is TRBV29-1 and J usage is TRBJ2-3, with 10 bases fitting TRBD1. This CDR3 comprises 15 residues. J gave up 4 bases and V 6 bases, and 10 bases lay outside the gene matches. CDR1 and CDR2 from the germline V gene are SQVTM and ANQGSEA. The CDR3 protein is CSVPPGQGLSDTQYF. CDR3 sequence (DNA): TGCAGCGTACCTCCGGGACAGGGGCTGTCAGATACGCAGTATTTT.

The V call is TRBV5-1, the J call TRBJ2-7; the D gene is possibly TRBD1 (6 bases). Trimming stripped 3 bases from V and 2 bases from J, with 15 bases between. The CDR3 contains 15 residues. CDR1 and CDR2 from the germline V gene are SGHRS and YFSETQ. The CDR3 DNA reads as TGCGCCAGCAGCTCGGACAGATGGGCCGCCTACGAGCAGTACTTC. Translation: CASSSDRWAAYEQYF.

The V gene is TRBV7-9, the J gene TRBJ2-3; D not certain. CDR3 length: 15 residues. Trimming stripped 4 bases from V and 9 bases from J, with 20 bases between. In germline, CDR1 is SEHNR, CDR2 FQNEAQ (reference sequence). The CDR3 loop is CASSSRLAAGDTQYF. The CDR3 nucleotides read TGTGCCAGCAGCTCCCGCCTCGCGGCCGGCGACACGCAGTATTTT. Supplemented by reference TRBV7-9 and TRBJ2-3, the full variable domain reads DTGVSQNPRHKITKRGQNVTFRCDPISEHNRLYWYRQTLGQGPEFLTYFQNEAQLEKSRLLSDRFSAERPKGSFSTLEIQRTEQGDSAMYLCASSSRLAAGDTQYFGPGTRLTVL.

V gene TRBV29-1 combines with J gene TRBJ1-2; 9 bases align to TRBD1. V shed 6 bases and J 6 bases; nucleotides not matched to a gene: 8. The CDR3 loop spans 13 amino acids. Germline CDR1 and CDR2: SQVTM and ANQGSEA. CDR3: CSVLRRQGDGYTF. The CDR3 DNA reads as TGCAGCGTCCTCCGTAGACAGGGGGATGGCTACACCTTC.